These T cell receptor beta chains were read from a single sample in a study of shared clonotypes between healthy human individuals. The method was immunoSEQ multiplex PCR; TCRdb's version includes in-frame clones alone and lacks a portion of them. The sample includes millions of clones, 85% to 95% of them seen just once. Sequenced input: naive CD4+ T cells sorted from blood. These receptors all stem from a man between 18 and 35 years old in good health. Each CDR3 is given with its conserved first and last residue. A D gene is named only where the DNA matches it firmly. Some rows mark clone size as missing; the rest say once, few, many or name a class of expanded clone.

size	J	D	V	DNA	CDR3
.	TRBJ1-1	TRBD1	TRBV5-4	TGTGCCAGCAGCTTCACAGGGGCTAACACTGAAGCTTTCTTT	CASSFTGANTEAFF
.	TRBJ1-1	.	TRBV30	TGTGCCTGGAAAAGGATGAACACTGAAGCTTTCTTT	CAWKRMNTEAFF
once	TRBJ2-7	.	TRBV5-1	TGCGCCAGCAGCTTGGAGTCCCTACCCACCTACGAGCAGTACTTC	CASSLESLPTYEQYF
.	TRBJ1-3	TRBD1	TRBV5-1	TGCGCCAGCAGCTACGGACAGGATTTAAACACCATATATTTT	CASSYGQDLNTIYF
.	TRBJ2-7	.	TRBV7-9	TGTGCCAGCAGCCCTCGCATCAGGGAGCAGTACTTC	CASSPRIREQYF
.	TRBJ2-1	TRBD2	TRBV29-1	TGCAGCGTTGGACTAGCGGGAAACAATGAGCAGTTCTTC	CSVGLAGNNEQFF
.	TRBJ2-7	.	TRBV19	TGTGCCAGTAGTACTCGGACGTCGGACTCCTACGAGCAGTACTTC	CASSTRTSDSYEQYF
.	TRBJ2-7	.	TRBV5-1	TGCGCCAGCAGCTTGGCAGGGACATACGAGCAGTACTTC	CASSLAGTYEQYF
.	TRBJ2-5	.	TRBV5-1	TGCGCCAGCAGCTTGGATCCGGGCGAGAAGACCCAGTACTTC	CASSLDPGEKTQYF
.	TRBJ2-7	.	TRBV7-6	TGTGCCAGCAGCTTAGCGGACCCCTGGCGGGGCTGCTCCTACGAGCAGTACTTC	CASSLADPWRGCSYEQYF
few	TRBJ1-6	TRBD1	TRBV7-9	TGTGCCAGCAGCCGCTGGACAGGGGGCAATTCACCCCTCCACTTT	CASSRWTGGNSPLHF
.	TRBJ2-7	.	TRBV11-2	TGTGCCAGCAGCTTAGATTACACAGCGAACGAGCAGTACTTC	CASSLDYTANEQYF
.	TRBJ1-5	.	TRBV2	TGTGCCAGCAGAGGTAACAGGGGCAATCAGCCCCAGCATTTT	CASRGNRGNQPQHF
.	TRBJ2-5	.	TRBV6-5	TGTGCCAGCACCAAATCGGGGGGCGGCGAGACCCAGTACTTC	CASTKSGGGETQYF
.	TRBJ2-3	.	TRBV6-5	TGTGCCAGCAGTTACTCCGACAGATCAGATACGCAGTATTTT	CASSYSDRSDTQYF
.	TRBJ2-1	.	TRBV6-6	TGTGCCAGCAGTCCCGTGGACGGCCTGGGCAATGAGCAGTTCTTC	CASSPVDGLGNEQFF
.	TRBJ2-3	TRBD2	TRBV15	TGTGCCACCAGCAGAGGACTAGCGGAAAGCACAGATACGCAGTATTTT	CATSRGLAESTDTQYF
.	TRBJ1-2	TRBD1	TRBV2	TGTGCCAGCAGCCAACCCGACAGGGACTATGGCTACACCTTC	CASSQPDRDYGYTF
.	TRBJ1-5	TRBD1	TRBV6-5	TGTGCCAGCCGGGACAGGTGGTACAATCAGCCCCAGCATTTT	CASRDRWYNQPQHF
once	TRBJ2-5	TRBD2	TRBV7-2	TGTGCCAGCAGCCGAGTAGCGGGAGGGGAGACCCAGTACTTC	CASSRVAGGETQYF
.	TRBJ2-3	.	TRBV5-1	TGCGCCAGCAGCTTGGTCGGAGGCTACACAGATACGCAGTATTTT	CASSLVGGYTDTQYF
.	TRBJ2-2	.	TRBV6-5	TGTGCCAGCAGTTATAGGAAGGGGTTGACCGGGGAGCTGTTTTTT	CASSYRKGLTGELFF